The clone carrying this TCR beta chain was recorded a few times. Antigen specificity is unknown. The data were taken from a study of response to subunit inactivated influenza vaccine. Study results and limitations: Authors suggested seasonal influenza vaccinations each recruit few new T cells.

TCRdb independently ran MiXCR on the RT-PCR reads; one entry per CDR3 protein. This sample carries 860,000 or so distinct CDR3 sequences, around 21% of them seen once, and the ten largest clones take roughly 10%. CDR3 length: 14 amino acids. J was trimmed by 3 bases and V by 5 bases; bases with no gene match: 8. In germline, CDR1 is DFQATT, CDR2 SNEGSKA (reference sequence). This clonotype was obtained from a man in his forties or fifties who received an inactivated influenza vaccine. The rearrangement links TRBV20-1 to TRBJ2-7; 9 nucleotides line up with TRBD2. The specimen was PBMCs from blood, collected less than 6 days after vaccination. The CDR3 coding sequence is TGCAGTGCTCCACCGCCAGCGGGAGGCTACGAGCAGTACTTC. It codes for CSAPPPAGGYEQYF.